This T cell receptor (beta chain) was sequenced during a study of CD8 T cells in ankylosing spondylitis. General study findings and limits: Apparently characteristic of ankylosing spondylitis blood was a TCR beta motif (roughly eight highly homologous variants). Disease-linked clones were CD8+ and relatively rare in peripheral blood. Several of the motif variants were reported before in synovial fluid and blood from reactive arthritis. Reports say disease-linked clones showed up significantly more in matched ankylosing spondylitis synovial fluid.

Molecular-barcoded quantitative 5'-RACE produced these TCR beta libraries. One entry per CDR3 protein results from TCRdb running MiXCR on the 5' RACE reads. The table records around 890,000 distinct CDR3 sequences, about an eighth of them present only once. This clonotype was detected ten times or more. Its antigen is not identified. The CDR3 runs to 13 residues. V was shortened by 4 bases and J by 1 base, with 8 bases between the two germline ends. CDR1 and CDR2 from the germline V gene are SGHRS and YFSETQ. The sample consisted of blood, either unsorted or a sorted T cell fraction (not recorded which). The TCR was taken from a male donor with ankylosing spondylitis. The V gene is TRBV5-1, the J gene TRBJ1-1; D is perhaps TRBD1 (5 bases). CDR3 region: CASSPDKNTEAFF. In DNA form, the CDR3 reads TGCGCCAGCAGCCCGGACAAGAACACTGAAGCTTTCTTT.